This T cell receptor (beta chain) was sequenced for a study of memory CD4+ T cells and cytomegalovirus serostatus. Study-wide context: Donors were healthy Belgian adults, 10 or so CMV seropositive and some 24 seronegative. Overall study results and limits: CMV serostatus prediction reached median AUC roughly 0.95, or 0.91 with US-trained model. Of under 200 reported CMV TCRbeta sequences, about 70 were found in memory CD4+ repertoires.

This table comes from immunoSEQ multiplex PCR, and its TCRdb copy is limited to in-frame clones, with some not included. Seen here are about 64,000 clones, around 77% observed once, and the top ten hold about 1%. As regards this clone: What it binds is unknown.

Single viable CD3+CD4+CD8-CD45RO+ cells were sorted as the memory CD4+ T cells. V gave up 2 bases and J gave up 4 bases; unmatched junction bases: 4. This CDR3 comprises 14 residues. The germline CDR1 and CDR2 sequences are SEHNR and FQNEAQ (reference sequence). Sample: memory CD4+ T cells from blood. V and J are TRBV7-9 and TRBJ1-1; TRBD1 matches 7 bases. The clonotype was recovered from an adult in good health and CMV-seronegative. CDR3 DNA: TGTGCCAGCAGCTTAACCACAGGGGCCACTGAAGCTTTCTTT. Protein product: CASSLTTGATEAFF.